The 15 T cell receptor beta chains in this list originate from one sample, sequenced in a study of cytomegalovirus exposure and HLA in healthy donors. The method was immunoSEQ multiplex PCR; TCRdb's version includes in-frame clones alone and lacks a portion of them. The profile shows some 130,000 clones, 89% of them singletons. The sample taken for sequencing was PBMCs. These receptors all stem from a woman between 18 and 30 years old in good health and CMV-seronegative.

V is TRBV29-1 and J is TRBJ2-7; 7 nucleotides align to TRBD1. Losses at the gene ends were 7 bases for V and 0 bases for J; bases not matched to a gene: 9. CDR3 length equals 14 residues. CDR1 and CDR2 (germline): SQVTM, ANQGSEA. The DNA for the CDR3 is TGCAGCGCTACAGGACAGGTAAACTCCTACGAGCAGTACTTC. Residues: CSATGQVNSYEQYF.

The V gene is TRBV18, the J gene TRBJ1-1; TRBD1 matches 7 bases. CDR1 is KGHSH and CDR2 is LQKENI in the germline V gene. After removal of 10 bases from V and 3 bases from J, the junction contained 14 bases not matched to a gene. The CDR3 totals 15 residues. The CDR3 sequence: CATQVLTGEDTEAFF. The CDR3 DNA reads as TGTGCCACTCAGGTATTAACAGGGGAGGACACTGAAGCTTTCTTT.

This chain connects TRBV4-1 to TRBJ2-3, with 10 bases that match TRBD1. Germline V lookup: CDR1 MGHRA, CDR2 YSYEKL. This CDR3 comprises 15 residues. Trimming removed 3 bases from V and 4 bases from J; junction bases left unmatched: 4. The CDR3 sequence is CASSQGTGDADTQYF. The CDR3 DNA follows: TGCGCCAGCAGCCAGGGGACAGGGGACGCAGATACGCAGTATTTT.

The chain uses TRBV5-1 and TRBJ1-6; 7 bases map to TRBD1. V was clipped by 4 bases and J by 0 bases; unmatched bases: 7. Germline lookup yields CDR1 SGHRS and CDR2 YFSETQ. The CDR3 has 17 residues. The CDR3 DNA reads TGCGCCAGCAGCCAAGAGGACAGGAGCTCCTATAATTCACCCCTCCACTTT. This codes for CASSQEDRSSYNSPLHF.

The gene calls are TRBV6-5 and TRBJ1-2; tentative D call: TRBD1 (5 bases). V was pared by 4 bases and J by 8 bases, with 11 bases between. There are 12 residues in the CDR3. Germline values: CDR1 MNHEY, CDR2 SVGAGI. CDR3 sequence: CASSFQGWGYTF. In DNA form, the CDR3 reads TGTGCCAGCAGTTTCCAGGGATGGGGCTACACCTTC.

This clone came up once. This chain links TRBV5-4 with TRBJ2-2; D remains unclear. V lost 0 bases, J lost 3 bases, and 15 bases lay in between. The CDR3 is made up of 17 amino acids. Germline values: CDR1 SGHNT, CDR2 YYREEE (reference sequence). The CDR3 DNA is TGTGCCAGCAGCTTGGGATTCGGGTCCTTCTACACCGGGGAGCTGTTTTTT. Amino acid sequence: CASSLGFGSFYTGELFF.

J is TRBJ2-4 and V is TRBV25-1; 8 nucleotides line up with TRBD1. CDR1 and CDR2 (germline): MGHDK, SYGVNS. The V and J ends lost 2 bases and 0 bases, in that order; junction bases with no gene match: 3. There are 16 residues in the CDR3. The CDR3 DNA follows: TGTGCCAGCAGTGAAACAGGGGGACTAGCCAAAAACATTCAGTACTTC. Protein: CASSETGGLAKNIQYF.

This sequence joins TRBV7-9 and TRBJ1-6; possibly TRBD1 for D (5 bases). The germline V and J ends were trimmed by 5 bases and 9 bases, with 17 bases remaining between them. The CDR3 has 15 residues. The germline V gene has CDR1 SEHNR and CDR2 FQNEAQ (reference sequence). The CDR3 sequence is CASSPTQGLISPLHF. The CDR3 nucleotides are TGTGCCAGCAGCCCGACCCAGGGCCTGATTTCACCCCTCCACTTT. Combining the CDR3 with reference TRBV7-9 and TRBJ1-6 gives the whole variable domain DTGVSQNPRHKITKRGQNVTFRCDPISEHNRLYWYRQTLGQGPEFLTYFQNEAQLEKSRLLSDRFSAERPKGSFSTLEIQRTEQGDSAMYLCASSPTQGLISPLHFGNGTRLTVT.

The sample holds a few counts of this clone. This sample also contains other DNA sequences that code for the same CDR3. The CDR3 region has the DNA TGTGCCAGCAGTGACTCGAGCTCTGGGGCCAACGTCCTGACTTTC. Translating gives CASSDSSSGANVLTF. V is TRBV6-4 and J is TRBJ2-6; no clear D. Trimming removed 0 bases at V and 0 bases at J, with 3 bases between. The CDR3 is made up of 15 amino acids. The germline gives CDR1 MRHNA, CDR2 SNTAGT.

The CDR3 sequence: CASNQGGAYEQYF. The CDR3, as DNA: TGTGCCAGCAACCAGGGCGGAGCCTACGAGCAGTACTTC. V and J are TRBV7-9 and TRBJ2-7, with TRBD1 as a possible D gene (5 bases). The CDR3 sequence is 13 residues long. Trimming stripped 7 bases from V and 2 bases from J, with 12 bases between. Per the germline V gene, CDR1 is SEHNR and CDR2 is FQNEAQ (reference sequence).

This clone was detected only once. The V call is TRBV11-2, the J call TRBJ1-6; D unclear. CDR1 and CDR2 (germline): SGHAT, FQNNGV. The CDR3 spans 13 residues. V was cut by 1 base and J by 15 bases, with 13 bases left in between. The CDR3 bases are TGTGCCAGCAGCTTAGTAGGAGGCACCTACCTCCACTTT. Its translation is CASSLVGGTYLHF.

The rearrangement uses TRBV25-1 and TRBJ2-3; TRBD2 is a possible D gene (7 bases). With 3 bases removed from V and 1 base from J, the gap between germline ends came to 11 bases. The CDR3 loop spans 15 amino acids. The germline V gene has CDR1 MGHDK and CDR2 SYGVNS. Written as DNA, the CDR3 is TGTGCCAGCAGTGACAGGGGAGGGGGCACAGATACGCAGTATTTT. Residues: CASSDRGGGTDTQYF.

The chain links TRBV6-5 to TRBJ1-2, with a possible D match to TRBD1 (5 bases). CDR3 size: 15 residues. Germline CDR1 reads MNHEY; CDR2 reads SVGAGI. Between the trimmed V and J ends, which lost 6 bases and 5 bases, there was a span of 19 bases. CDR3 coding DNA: TGTGCCAGCAGCCCCACGCTCGGCAGGGTATATGGCTACACCTTC. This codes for CASSPTLGRVYGYTF.

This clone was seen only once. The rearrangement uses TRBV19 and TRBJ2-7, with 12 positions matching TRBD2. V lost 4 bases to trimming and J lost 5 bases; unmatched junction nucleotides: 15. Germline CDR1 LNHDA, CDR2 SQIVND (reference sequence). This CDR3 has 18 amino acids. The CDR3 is CASSTRRLLAGGLNEQYF. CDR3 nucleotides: TGTGCCAGTAGTACCCGGCGTCTTCTAGCGGGGGGGCTGAACGAGCAGTACTTC.

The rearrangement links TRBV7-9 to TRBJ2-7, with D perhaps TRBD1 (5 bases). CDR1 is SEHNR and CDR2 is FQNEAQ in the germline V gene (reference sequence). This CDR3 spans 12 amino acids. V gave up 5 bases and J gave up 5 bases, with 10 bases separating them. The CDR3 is CASSVSRDEQYF. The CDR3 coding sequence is TGTGCCAGCAGCGTCAGCAGGGACGAGCAGTACTTC.